The 5 T cell receptor beta chains presented below share a single source sample, sequenced in a study of T cell repertoires in cytomegalovirus infection. Their recognized antigens are unknown. MiXCR, applied by TCRdb to the reads, yields one record per CDR3 protein. The sample records some 500,000 distinct CDR3 sequences, around two fifths being singletons. Sequenced material: cultured PBMCs, taken from culture after CMV antigen stimulation. The receptors were gathered from a human donor in good health (CMV status not recorded). Some clones in this sample may be carry-over from other donors' samples.

The chain recombines TRBV10-3 with TRBJ1-4; 7 positions agree with TRBD1. Germline values: CDR1 ENHRY, CDR2 SYGVKD. V gave up 0 bases and J gave up 7 bases; unmatched junction bases: 5. This CDR3 is 15 amino acids long. CDR3 amino acids: CAISESNRGPEKLFF. CDR3 nucleotide sequence: TGTGCCATCAGTGAGTCTAACAGGGGACCTGAAAAACTGTTTTTT.

V gene TRBV6-1 combines with J gene TRBJ1-5; D is unclear. The CDR3 has 14 amino acids. Trimming cost V 2 bases and J 1 base, with 6 bases left between them. Germline lookup yields CDR1 MNHNS and CDR2 SASEGT. The CDR3 coding sequence is TGTGCCAGCAGTGAACACGGGAGCAATCAGCCCCAGCATTTT. This codes for CASSEHGSNQPQHF.

This clonotype came up once. The J gene is TRBJ1-2, the V gene TRBV28; 7 nucleotides agree with TRBD1. The V gene end was trimmed by 4 bases and the J gene end by 5 bases; junction bases not matched to a gene: 10. The CDR3 length is 15 residues. Per germline, CDR1 MDHEN and CDR2 SYDVKM. The CDR3 is CASSYPPTGHYGYTF. DNA for the CDR3: TGTGCCAGCAGTTATCCCCCGACAGGGCATTATGGCTACACCTTC.

V gene TRBV19 combines with J gene TRBJ1-6; D gene uncertain. V was pared by 2 bases and J by 7 bases, with 6 bases between. The CDR3 spans 13 residues. Germline CDR1 LNHDA, CDR2 SQIVND (reference sequence). The DNA of the CDR3 is TGTGCCAGTAGTATAAGGACCAATTCACCCCTCCACTTT. This codes for CASSIRTNSPLHF. The variable domain in full, with the rest retrieved from reference TRBV19 and TRBJ1-6, is DGGITQSPKYLFRKEGQNVTLSCEQNLNHDAMYWYRQDPGQGLRLIYYSQIVNDFQKGDIAEGYSVSREKKESFPLTVTSAQKNPTAFYLCASSIRTNSPLHFGNGTRLTVT.

The chain has TRBV7-2 and TRBJ1-2; D possibly corresponds to TRBD1 (6 bases). Germline V gives CDR1 SGHTA, CDR2 FQGNSA. V was cut by 4 bases and J by 5 bases, with 20 bases left in between. This CDR3 region has 16 residues. The CDR3 nucleotides are TGTGCCAGCAGCTCACCCACAGGGATCCGGTTGTATGGCTACACCTTC. This sequence encodes CASSSPTGIRLYGYTF.